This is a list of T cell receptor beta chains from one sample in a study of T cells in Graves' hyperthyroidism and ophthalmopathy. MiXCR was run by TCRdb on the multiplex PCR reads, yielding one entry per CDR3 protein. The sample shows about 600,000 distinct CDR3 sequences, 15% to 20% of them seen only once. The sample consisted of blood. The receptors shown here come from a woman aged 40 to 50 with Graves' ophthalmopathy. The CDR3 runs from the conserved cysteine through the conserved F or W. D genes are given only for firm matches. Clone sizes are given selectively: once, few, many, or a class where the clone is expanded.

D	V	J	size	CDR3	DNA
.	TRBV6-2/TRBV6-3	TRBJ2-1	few	CASGGFNEQFF	TGTGCCAGCGGGGGGTTCAATGAGCAGTTCTTC
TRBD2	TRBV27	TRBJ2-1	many	CASSREGLNNEQFF	TGTGCCAGCAGCCGGGAGGGCCTCAACAATGAGCAGTTCTTC
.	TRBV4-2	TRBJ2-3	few	CASSQDWRQGTDTQYF	TGTGCCAGCAGCCAAGATTGGAGACAGGGCACAGATACGCAGTATTTT
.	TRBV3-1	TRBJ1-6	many	CASSLGTGYNSPLHF	TGTGCCAGCAGTCTAGGGACGGGATATAATTCACCCCTCCACTTT
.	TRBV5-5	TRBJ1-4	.	CASSLEWGQEKLFF	TGTGCCAGCAGCTTGGAGTGGGGCCAGGAAAAACTGTTTTTT
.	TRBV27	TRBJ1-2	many	CASSFRSGANYGYTF	TGTGCCAGCAGTTTTCGGTCAGGGGCTAACTATGGCTACACCTTC
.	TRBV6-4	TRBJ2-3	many	CASSSGRSSDTQYF	TGTGCCAGCAGCTCGGGACGGTCTTCAGATACGCAGTATTTT
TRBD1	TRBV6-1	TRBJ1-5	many	CASSDGTARNQPQHF	TGTGCCAGCAGTGACGGGACAGCGAGAAATCAGCCCCAGCATTTT
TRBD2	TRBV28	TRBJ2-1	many	CASRSGSEFNEQFF	TGTGCCAGCAGAAGCGGGAGCGAGTTCAATGAGCAGTTCTTC
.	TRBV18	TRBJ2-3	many	CASSPLEDTQYF	TGTGCCAGCTCACCACTGGAAGATACGCAGTATTTT
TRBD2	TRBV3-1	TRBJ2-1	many	CASSRSGGTSYNEQFF	TGTGCCAGCAGCCGTAGCGGGGGGACCTCCTACAATGAGCAGTTCTTC
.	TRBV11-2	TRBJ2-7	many	CASSFRGSYEQYF	TGTGCCAGCAGCTTCCGGGGGTCCTACGAGCAGTACTTC
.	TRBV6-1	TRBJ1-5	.	CASTPGSNQPQHF	TGTGCCAGCACCCCAGGGAGCAATCAGCCCCAGCATTTT
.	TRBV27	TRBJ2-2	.	CARSAVEGVYGENTGELFF	TGTGCCAGGAGCGCAGTGGAGGGGGTGTATGGGGAGAACACCGGGGAGCTGTTTTTT
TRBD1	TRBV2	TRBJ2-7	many	CASRIMGDSSYEQYF	TGTGCCAGCAGGATTATGGGGGACAGCTCCTACGAGCAGTACTTC
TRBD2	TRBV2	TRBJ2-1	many	CASSEPGVAGISYNEQFF	TGTGCCAGCAGTGAACCGGGGGTAGCGGGGATCTCCTACAATGAGCAGTTCTTC
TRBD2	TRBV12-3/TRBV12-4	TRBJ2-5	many	CASSFSGGAETQYF	TGTGCCAGCAGCTTTAGCGGGGGGGCCGAGACCCAGTACTTC
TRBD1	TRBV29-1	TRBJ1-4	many	CSVEDRGQGGEKLFF	TGCAGCGTTGAAGATAGGGGCCAGGGGGGTGAAAAACTGTTTTTT
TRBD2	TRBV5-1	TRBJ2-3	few	CASSFTSGRDTQYF	TGCGCCAGCAGCTTCACTAGCGGGCGGGATACGCAGTATTTT
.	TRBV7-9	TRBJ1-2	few	CASSSLDPSNYGHTF	TGTGCCAGCAGCTCTTTGGACCCCTCTAACTATGGCCACACCTTC
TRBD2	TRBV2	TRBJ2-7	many	CASTGGQTYEQYF	TGTGCCAGCACGGGAGGCCAAACCTACGAGCAGTACTTC
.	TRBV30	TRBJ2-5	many	CAWSVPGGGQETQYF	TGTGCCTGGAGCGTCCCCGGGGGAGGCCAAGAGACCCAGTACTTC
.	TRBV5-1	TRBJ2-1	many	CASRLQALGLNEQFF	TGCGCCAGCAGGTTACAGGCCTTAGGGCTCAATGAGCAGTTCTTC
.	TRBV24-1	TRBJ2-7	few	CATSDSHRPNGEQYF	TGTGCCACCAGTGATTCGCACAGGCCTAATGGCGAGCAGTACTTC
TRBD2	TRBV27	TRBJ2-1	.	CASSLSLAGGYNEQSF	TGTGCCAGCAGTTTATCCCTAGCGGGAGGGTACAATGAGCAGTCCTTC
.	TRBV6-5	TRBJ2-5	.	CASSYSYTLGQETQYF	TGTGCCAGCAGTTACTCATACACACTGGGCCAAGAGACCCAGTACTTC
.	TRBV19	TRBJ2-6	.	CASSVQGTPGVLTF	TGTGCCAGTAGTGTCCAGGGAACCCCGGGCGTCCTGACTTTC
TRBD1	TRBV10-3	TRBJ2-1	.	CAIKVTGDGSPYNEQFF	TGTGCCATCAAAGTTACAGGGGATGGTAGCCCCTACAATGAGCAGTTCTTC
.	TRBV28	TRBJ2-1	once	CASGEHHHRNEQFF	TGTGCCAGCGGAGAACACCATCATCGGAATGAGCAGTTCTTC
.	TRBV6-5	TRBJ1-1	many	CASSYSADLNTEAFF	TGTGCCAGCAGTTACTCGGCAGACTTGAACACTGAAGCTTTCTTT
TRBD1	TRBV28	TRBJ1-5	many	CASSLADRGLRQPQHF	TGTGCCAGCAGCTTGGCAGACAGGGGACTTAGACAGCCCCAGCATTTT
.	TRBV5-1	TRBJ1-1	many	CASSLGQQNTEAFF	TGTGCCAGCAGCTTAGGGCAGCAGAACACTGAAGCTTTCTTT
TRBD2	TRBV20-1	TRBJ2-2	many	CSASWAGEGTGELFF	TGCAGTGCTAGCTGGGCGGGAGAGGGCACCGGGGAGCTGTTTTTT
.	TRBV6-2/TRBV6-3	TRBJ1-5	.	CASSVAGTGNQLQHF	TGTGCCAGCAGTGTTGCCGGGACTGGAAATCAGCTCCAGCATTTT
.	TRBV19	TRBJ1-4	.	CASSGQREKLFF	TGTGCCAGTAGCGGACAGAGGGAAAAACTGTTTTTT
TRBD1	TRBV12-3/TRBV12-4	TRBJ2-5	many	CATAQGARETQYF	TGTGCCACCGCACAGGGGGCGCGGGAGACCCAGTACTTC
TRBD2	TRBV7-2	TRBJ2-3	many	CASSSKRGNTDTQYF	TGTGCCAGCAGCTCCAAGCGGGGGAACACAGATACGCAGTATTTT
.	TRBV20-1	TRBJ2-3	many	CSARFPLSGTDTQYF	TGCAGTGCTAGATTTCCCCTGTCGGGCACAGATACGCAGTATTTT
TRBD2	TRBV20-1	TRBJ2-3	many	CSARDPATAGGPGDTQYF	TGCAGTGCTAGAGATCCGGCTACGGCGGGAGGGCCCGGAGATACGCAGTATTTT